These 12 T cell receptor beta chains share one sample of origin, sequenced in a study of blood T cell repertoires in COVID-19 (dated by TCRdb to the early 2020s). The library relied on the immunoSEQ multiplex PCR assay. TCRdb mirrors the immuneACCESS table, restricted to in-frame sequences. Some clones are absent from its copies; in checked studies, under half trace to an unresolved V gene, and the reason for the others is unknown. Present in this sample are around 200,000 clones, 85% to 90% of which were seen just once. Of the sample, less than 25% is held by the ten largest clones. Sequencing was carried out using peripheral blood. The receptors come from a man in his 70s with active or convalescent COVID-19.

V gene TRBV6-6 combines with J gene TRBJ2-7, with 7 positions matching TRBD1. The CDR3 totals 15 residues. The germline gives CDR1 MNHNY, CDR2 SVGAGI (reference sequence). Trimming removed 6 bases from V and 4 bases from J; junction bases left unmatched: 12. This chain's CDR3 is CASRGSGGNGYEQYF. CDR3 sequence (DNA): TGTGCCAGCAGAGGATCAGGGGGTAATGGGTACGAGCAGTACTTC.

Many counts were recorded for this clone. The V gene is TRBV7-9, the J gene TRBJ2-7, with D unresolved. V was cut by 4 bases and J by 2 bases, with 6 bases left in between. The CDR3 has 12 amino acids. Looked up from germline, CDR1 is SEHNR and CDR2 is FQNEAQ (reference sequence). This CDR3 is CASSSQAYEQYF. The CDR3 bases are TGTGCCAGCAGCTCTCAGGCCTACGAGCAGTACTTC.

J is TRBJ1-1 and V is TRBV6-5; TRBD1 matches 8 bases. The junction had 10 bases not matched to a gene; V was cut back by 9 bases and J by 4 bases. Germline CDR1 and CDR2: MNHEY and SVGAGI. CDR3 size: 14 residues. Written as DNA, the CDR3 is TGTGCCAGTAGGAGAGACAGGGGTACCACTGAAGCTTTCTTT. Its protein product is CASRRDRGTTEAFF.

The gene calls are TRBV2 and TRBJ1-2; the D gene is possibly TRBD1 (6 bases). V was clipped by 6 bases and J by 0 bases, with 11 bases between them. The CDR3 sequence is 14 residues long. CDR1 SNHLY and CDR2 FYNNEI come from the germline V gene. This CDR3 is CASRGGQSNYGYTF. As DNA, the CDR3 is TGTGCCAGCAGGGGCGGACAGTCTAACTATGGCTACACCTTC.

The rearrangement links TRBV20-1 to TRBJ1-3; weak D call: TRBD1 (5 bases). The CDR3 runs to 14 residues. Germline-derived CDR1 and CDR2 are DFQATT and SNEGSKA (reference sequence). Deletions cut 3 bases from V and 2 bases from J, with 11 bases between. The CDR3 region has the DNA TGCAGTGCTAGTCCGGCGGGGGCTGGAAACACCATATATTTT. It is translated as CSASPAGAGNTIYF.

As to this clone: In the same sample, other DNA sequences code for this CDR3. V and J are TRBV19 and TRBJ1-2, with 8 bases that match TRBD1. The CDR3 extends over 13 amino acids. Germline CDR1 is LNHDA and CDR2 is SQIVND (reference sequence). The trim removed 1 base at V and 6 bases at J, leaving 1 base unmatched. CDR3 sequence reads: CASSIGQGNGYTF. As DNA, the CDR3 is TGTGCCAGTAGTATAGGACAGGGGAATGGCTACACCTTC.

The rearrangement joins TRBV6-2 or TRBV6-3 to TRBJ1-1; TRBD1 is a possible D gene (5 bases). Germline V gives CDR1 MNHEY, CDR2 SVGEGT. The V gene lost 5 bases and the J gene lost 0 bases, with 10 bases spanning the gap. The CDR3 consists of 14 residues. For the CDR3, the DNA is TGTGCCAGCAGTCGGGGGGTAATGAACACTGAAGCTTTCTTT. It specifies CASSRGVMNTEAFF.

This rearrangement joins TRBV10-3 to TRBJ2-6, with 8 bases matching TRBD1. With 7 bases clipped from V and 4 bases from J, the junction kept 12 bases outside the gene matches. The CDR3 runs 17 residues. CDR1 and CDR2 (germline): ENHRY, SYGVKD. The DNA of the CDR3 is TGTGCCATCAAGGGCTGGCAGGGGGCCGGAGGGGCCAACGTCCTGACTTTC. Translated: CAIKGWQGAGGANVLTF.

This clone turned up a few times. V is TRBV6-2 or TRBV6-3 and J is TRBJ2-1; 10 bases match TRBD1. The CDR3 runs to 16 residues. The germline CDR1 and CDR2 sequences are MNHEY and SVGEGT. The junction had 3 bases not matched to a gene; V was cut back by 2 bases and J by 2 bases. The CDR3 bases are TGTGCCAGCAGTTACGGGGACAGGGGCCCCTACAATGAGCAGTTCTTC. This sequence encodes CASSYGDRGPYNEQFF.

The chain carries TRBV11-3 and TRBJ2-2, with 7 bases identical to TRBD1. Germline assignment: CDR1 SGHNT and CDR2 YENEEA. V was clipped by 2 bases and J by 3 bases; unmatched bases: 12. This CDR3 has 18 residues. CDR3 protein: CASSLQSGGVGYTGELFF. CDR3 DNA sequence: TGTGCCAGCAGCTTACAGTCAGGGGGAGTTGGTTACACCGGGGAGCTGTTTTTT.

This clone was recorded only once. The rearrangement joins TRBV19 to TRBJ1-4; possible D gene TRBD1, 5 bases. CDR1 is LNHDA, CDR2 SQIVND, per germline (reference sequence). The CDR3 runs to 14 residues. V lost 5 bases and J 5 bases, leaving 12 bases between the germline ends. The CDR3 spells CASSDRAKNEKLFF. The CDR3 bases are TGTGCCAGTAGTGACAGAGCAAAGAATGAAAAACTGTTTTTT.

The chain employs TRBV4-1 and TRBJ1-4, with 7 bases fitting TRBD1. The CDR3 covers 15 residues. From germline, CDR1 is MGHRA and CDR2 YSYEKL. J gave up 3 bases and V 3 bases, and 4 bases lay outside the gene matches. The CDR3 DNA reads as TGCGCCAGCAGCCAGCAGACAGGGTCTAATGAAAAACTGTTTTTT. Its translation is CASSQQTGSNEKLFF.